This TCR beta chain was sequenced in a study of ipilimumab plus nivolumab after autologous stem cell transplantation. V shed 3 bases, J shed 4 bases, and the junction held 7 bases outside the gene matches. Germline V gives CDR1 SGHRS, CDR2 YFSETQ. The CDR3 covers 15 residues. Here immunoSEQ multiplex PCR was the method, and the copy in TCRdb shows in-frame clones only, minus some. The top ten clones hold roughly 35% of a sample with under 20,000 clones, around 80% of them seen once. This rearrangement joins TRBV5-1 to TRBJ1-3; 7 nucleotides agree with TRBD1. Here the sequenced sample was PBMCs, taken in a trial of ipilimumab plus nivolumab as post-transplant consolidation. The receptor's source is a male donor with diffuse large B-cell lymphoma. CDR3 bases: TGCGCCAGCAGCTACGACCAGACAGGGGGAAACACCATATATTTT. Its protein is CASSYDQTGGNTIYF. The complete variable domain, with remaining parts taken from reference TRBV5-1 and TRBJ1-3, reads KAGVTQTPRYLIKTRGQQVTLSCSPISGHRSVSWYQQTPGQGLQFLFEYFSETQRNKGNFPGRFSGRQFSNSRSEMNVSTLELGDSALYLCASSYDQTGGNTIYFGEGSWLTVV.